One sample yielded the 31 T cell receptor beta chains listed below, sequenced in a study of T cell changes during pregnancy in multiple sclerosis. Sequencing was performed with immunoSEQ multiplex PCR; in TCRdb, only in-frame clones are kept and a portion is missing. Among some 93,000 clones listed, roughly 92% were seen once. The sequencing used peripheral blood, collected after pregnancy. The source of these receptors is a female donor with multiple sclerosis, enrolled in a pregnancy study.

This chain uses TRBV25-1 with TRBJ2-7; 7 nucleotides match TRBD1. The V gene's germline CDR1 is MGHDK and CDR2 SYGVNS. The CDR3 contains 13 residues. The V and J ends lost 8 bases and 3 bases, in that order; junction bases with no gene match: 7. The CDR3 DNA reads TGTGCCAGCGAGTGGACAGGCAGCTACGAGCAGTACTTC. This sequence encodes CASEWTGSYEQYF.

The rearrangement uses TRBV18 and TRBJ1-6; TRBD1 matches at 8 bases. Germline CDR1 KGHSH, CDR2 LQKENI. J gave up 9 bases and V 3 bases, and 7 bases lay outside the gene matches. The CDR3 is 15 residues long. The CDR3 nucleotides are TGTGCCAGCTCACCCCGGGACAGGTCCGTTTCACCCCTCCACTTT. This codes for CASSPRDRSVSPLHF. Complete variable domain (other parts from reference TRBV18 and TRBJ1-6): NAGVMQNPRHLVRRRGQEARLRCSPMKGHSHVYWYRQLPEEGLKFMVYLQKENIIDESGMPKERFSAEFPKEGPSILRIQQVVRGDSAAYFCASSPRDRSVSPLHFGNGTRLTVT.

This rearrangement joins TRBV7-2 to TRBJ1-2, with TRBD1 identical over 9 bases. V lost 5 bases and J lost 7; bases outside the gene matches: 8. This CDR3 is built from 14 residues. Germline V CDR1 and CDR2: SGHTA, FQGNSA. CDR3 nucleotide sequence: TGTGCCAGCAGCCCCCGGACAGGGGACGGTGGCTACACCTTC. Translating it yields CASSPRTGDGGYTF.

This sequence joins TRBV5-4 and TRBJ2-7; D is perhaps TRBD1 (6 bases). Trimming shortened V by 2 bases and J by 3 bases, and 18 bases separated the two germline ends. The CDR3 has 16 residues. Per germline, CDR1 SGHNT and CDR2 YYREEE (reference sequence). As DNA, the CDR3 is TGTGCCAGCAGCTTCCGGCAGAAGGGGGACGGCTACGAGCAGTACTTC. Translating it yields CASSFRQKGDGYEQYF.

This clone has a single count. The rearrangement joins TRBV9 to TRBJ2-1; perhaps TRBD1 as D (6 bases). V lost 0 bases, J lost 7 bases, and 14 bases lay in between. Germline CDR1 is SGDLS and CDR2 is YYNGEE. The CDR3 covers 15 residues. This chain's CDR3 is CASSVAADRQNEQFF. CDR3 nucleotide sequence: TGTGCCAGCAGCGTAGCGGCAGACAGGCAGAATGAGCAGTTCTTC.

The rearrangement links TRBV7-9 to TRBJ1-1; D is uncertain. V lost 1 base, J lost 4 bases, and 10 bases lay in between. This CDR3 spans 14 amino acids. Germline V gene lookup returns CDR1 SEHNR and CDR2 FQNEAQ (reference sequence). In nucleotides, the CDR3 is TGTGCCAGCAGCTTAGTTGCGGGTATCACTGAAGCTTTCTTT. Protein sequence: CASSLVAGITEAFF.

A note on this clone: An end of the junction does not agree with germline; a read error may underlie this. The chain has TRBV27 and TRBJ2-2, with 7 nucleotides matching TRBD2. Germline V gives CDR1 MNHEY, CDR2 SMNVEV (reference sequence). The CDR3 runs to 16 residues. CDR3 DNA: TGTGCCAGCAGTTTTCTCTTGGGAGGGAACTCCGGGGAGCTGTTTTTT. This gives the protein CASSFLLGGNSGELFF.

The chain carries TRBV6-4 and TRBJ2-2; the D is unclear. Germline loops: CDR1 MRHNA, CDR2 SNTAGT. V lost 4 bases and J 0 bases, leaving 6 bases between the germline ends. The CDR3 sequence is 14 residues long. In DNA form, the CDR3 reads TGTGCCAGCAGTGGCCAGGCGAACACCGGGGAGCTGTTTTTT. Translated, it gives CASSGQANTGELFF.

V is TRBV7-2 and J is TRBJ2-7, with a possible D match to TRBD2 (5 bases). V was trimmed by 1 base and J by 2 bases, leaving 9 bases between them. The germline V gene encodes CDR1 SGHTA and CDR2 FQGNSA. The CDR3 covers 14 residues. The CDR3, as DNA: TGTGCCAGCAGCTTAGATATGGGAGCCTACGAGCAGTACTTC. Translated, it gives CASSLDMGAYEQYF.

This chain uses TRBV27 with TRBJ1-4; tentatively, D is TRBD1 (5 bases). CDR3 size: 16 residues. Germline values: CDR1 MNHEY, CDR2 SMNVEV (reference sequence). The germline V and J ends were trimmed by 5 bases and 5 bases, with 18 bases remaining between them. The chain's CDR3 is CASSPRWRQTNEKLFF. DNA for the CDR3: TGTGCCAGCAGTCCCCGTTGGCGACAGACGAATGAAAAACTGTTTTTT.

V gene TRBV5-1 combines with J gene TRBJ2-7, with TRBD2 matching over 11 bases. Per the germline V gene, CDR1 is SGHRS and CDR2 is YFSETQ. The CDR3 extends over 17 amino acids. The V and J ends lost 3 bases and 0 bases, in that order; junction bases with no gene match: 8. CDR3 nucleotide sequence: TGCGCCAGCAGCTCCGGGACTAGCGGCTGGAACTCCTACGAGCAGTACTTC. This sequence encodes CASSSGTSGWNSYEQYF.

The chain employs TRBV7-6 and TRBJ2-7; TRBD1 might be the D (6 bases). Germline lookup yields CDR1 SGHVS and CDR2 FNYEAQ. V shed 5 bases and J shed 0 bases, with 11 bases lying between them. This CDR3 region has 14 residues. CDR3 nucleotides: TGTGCCAGCAGCCCCGACAGGAACTCCTACGAGCAGTACTTC. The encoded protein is CASSPDRNSYEQYF.

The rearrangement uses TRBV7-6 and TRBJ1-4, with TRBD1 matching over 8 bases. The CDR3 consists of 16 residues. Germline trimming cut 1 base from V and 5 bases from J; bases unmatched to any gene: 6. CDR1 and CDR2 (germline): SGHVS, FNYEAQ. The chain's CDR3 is CASSLVGRGRNEKLFF. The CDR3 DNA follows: TGTGCCAGCAGCTTAGTAGGCAGGGGGCGGAATGAAAAACTGTTTTTT.

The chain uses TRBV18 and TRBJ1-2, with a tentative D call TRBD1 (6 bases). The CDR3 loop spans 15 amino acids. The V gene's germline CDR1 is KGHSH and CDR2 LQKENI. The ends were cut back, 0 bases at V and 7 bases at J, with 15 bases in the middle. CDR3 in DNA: TGTGCCAGCTCACCACCGAACAGGGTGGTCCGTGGCTACACCTTC. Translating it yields CASSPPNRVVRGYTF.

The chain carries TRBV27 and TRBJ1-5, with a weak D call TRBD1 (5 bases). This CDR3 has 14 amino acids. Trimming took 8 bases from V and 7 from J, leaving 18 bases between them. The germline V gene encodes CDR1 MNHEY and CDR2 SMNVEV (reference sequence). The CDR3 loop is CASRPGYDGQPQHF. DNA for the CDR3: TGTGCCAGCCGCCCAGGGTACGACGGACAGCCCCAGCATTTT.

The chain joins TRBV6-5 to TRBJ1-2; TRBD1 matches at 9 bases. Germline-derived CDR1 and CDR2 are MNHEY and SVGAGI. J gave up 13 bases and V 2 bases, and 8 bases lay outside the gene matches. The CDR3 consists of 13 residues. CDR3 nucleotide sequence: TGTGCCAGCAGTTACCCCGGACAGGGGCTGCCCACCTTC. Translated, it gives CASSYPGQGLPTF.

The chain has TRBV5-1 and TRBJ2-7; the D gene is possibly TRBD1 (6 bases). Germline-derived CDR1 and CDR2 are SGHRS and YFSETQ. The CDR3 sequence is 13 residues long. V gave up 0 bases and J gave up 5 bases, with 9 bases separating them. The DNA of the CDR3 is TGCGCCAGCAGCTTGGTACAGGGAAACGAGCAGTACTTC. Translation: CASSLVQGNEQYF.

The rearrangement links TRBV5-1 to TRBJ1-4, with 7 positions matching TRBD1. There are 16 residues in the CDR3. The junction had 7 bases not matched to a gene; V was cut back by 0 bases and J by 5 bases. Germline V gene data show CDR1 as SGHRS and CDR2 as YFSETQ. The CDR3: CASSLVFGTVNEKLFF. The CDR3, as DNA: TGCGCCAGCAGCTTGGTGTTTGGGACAGTCAATGAAAAACTGTTTTTT.

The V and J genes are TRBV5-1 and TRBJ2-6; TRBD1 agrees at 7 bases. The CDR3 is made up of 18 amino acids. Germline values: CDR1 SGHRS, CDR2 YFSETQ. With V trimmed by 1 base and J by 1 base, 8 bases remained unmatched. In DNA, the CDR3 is TGCGCCAGCAGCTTGCCGGACAGGCTACCTTCTGGGGCCAACGTCCTGACTTTC. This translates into CASSLPDRLPSGANVLTF.

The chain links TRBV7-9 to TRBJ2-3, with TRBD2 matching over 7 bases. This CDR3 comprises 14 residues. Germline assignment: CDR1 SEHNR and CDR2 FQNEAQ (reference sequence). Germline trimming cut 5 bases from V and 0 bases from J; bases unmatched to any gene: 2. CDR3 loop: CASSALASTDTQYF. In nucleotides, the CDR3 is TGTGCCAGCAGCGCACTAGCGAGCACAGATACGCAGTATTTT.

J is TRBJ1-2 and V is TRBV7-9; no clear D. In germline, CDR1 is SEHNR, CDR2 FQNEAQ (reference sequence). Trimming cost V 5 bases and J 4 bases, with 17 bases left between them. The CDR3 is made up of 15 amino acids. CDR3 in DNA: TGTGCCAGCAGCCACGACTTGAGTCCCGTCTATGGCTACACCTTC. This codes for CASSHDLSPVYGYTF. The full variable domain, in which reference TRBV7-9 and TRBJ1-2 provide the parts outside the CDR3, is DTGVSQNPRHKITKRGQNVTFRCDPISEHNRLYWYRQTLGQGPEFLTYFQNEAQLEKSRLLSDRFSAERPKGSFSTLEIQRTEQGDSAMYLCASSHDLSPVYGYTFGSGTRLTVV.

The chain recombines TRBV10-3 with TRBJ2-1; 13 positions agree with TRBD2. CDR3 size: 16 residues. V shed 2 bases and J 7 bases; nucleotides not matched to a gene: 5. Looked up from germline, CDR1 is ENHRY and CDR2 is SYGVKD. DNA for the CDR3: TGTGCCATCAGTGAGCCGGGACTAGCGGGGACTAATGAGCAGTTCTTC. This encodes CAISEPGLAGTNEQFF.

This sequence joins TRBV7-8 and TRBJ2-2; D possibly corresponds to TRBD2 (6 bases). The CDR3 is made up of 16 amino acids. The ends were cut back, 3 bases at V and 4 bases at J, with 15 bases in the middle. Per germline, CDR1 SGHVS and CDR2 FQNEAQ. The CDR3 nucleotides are TGTGCCAGCAGCTTCGACTACCCCGGGGGCACCGGGGAGCTGTTTTTT. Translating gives CASSFDYPGGTGELFF. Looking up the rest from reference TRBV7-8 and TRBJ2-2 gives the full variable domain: GAGVSQSPRYKVAKRGQDVALRCDPISGHVSLFWYQQALGQGPEFLTYFQNEAQLDKSGLPSDRFFAERPEGSVSTLKIQRTQQEDSAVYLCASSFDYPGGTGELFFGEGSRLTVL.

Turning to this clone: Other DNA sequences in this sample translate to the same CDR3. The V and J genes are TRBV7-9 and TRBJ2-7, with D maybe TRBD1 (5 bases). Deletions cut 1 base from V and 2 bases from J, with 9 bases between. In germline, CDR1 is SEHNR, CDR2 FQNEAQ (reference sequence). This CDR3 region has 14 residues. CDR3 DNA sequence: TGTGCCAGCAGCTTAGGCCAGGGCACCTACGAGCAGTACTTC. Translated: CASSLGQGTYEQYF.

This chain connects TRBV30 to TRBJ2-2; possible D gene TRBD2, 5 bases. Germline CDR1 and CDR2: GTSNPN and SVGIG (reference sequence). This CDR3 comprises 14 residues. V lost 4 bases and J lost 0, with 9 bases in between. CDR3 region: CAWNDGANTGELFF. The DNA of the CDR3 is TGTGCCTGGAACGACGGGGCGAACACCGGGGAGCTGTTTTTT.

CDR3 residues: CASSLNDRGEQFF. The CDR3 DNA sequence: TGCGCCAGCAGCTTAAACGACAGGGGGGAGCAGTTCTTC. This sequence joins TRBV5-1 and TRBJ2-1; the match to TRBD1 covers 9 bases. Losses at the gene ends were 2 bases for V and 10 bases for J; bases not matched to a gene: 4. Germline CDR1 SGHRS, CDR2 YFSETQ. The CDR3 totals 13 residues.

Written as DNA, the CDR3 is TGCGCCAGCAGCCAGGCGGCGGGGTTTTCGAACGAGCAGTACTTC. Its protein product is CASSQAAGFSNEQYF. The chain uses TRBV4-3 and TRBJ2-7; TRBD2 is a possible D gene (6 bases). Trimming shortened V by 3 bases and J by 5 bases, and 17 bases separated the two germline ends. The CDR3 extends over 15 amino acids. Germline-derived CDR1 and CDR2 are LGHNA and YSLEER.

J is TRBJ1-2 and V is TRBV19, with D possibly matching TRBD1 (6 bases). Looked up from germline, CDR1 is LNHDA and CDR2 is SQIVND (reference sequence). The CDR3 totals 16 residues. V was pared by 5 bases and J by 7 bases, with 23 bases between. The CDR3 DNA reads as TGTGCCAGTAGTCGACAGGTCCCCGGCTCCGAGGGTGGCTACACCTTC. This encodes CASSRQVPGSEGGYTF.

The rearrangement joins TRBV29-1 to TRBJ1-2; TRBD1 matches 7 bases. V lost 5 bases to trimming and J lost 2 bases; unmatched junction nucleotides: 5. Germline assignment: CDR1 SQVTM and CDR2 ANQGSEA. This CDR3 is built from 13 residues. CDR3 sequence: CSVWRDRNYGYTF. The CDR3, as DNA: TGCAGCGTTTGGAGGGACAGAAACTATGGCTACACCTTC.

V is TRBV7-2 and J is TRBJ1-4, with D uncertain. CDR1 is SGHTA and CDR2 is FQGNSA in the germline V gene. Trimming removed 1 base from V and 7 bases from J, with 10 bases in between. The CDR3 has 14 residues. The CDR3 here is CASSLVGLAEKLFF. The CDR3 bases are TGTGCCAGCAGCTTAGTCGGTCTTGCTGAAAAACTGTTTTTT.

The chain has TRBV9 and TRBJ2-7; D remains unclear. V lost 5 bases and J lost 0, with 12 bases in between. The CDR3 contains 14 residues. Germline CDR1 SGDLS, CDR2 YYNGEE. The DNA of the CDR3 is TGTGCCAGCAGTGGCGGTCCCGGCTCCTACGAGCAGTACTTC. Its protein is CASSGGPGSYEQYF.